This entry features one TCR beta chain sequence. Its matching antigen is unknown. Source study methods: Approximately 1.1x10^5 patient and 13.4x10^4 healthy donor in-frame TCRbeta sequences came from conventional T cells. Assay: immunoSEQ multiplex PCR; the TCRdb copy retains only in-frame clones and omits some. D and trimming come from the DNA, and the V and J calls and clone size come from that table. Of fewer than 25,000 clones detected, about 97% appear once; the ten largest clones hold 0.3%. This CDR3 spans 10 amino acids. Per the germline V gene, CDR1 is SQVTM and CDR2 is ANQGSEA. V lost 2 bases and J lost 5, with 3 bases in between. This sample was taken from a study of B cell selection in AIRE deficiency. Notes on the study in general: Only 9.3% of a few thousand shared Treg sequences were patient-specific; 31.6% healthy-specific.

Sorting defined conventional CD4 T cells as CD4+CD127+. This receptor was identified in a human donor with AIRE deficiency. Sample: conventional CD4+ T cells sorted from PBMCs. This chain links TRBV29-1 with TRBJ2-5; no clear D. The CDR3 coding sequence is TGCAGCGTTGAATATGAGACCCAGTACTTC. Its translation is CSVEYETQYF.